This TCR beta chain is from a study of T-cell reconstitution after alpha-beta-depleted transplantation in children (dated by TCRdb to the mid-2010s). With respect to the entire study: T-cell immune reconstitution after TCRalphabeta/CD19-depleted allogeneic hematopoietic cell transplantation in children was quantitatively tracked in the study by means of TCR repertoire profiling. Study-level results and caveats: Hyperexpanded clone frequencies declined over subsequent months; after one year, T-cell counts and TCRbeta diversity were mostly attributed to newly produced T cells. In some patients, the high TCRbeta diversity seen at day 60 was put down to recipient T cells and intrathymic progenitors that had survived conditioning. The apparently early alphabetaT-cell count recovery about two months after transplant was reportedly dependent on only several hundred rapidly expanded clones derived from non-depleted graft cells.

As regards this clonotype: Its antigen specificity is not known. Base qualities are missing; no much larger clone stands one base away.

The CDR3, cysteine through phenylalanine, is 15 amino acids long. Solely the CDR3 DNA is kept, with 45 bases framed from the first base. CDR1 and CDR2, per the germline V gene, are MDHEN and SYDVKM. V is cut back by 5 bases and J by 6 bases, with 6 bases in the junction unmatched. Libraries were constructed by PCR. For sequencing, an Illumina HiSeq 2500 was employed. Molecular barcoding was employed in the preparation of TCR libraries, with unique molecular identifiers being used to normalize TCRbeta repertoire quantification. The public reads were quality trimmed at Q25 with fastp and then assembled into clones with MiXCR by TCRdb, keeping productive beta chains. Every entry covers one CDR3 protein and lists the most common genes and DNA from its rows. For this sample there are approximately 520,000 distinct CDR3 sequences; roughly 11% appear just once. The ten biggest clones cover 14% of the sample.

Interpreted using the paper, the treatment or condition label stands for: allogeneic hematopoietic cell transplantation with graft depleted of TCRalphabeta T cells and CD19 B cells. The children who served as transplant recipients had been given grafts of TCRalphabeta/CD19-depleted allogeneic hematopoietic cells. The chain links TRBV28 with TRBJ1-6; 8 bases in between match TRBD1. The sample here was PBMCs, mostly from graft donor cells, taken 180 days after TCRalphabeta/CD19-depleted stem cell transplant. The receptor was derived from a female patient aged 2-15 years who had a stem cell transplant for aplastic anemia, so the T cells may come from the graft donor. The CDR3 reads as follows: CASSRRDRLNSPLHF. The bases read TGTGCCAGCAGTCGCCGGGACAGGCTTAATTCACCCCTCCACTTT.